A selection of T cell receptor beta chains follows, all from one sample in a study of shared clonotypes between healthy human individuals. Profiling relied on immunoSEQ multiplex PCR, and the TCRdb table lists in-frame clones only, not all of them. The table records under 750,000 clones, roughly 72% of them present only once. The sample consisted of memory CD4+ T cells sorted from blood. These receptor sequences come from a woman aged 30 to 39 in good health. Both conserved end residues are part of each CDR3. Expanded clones are given a class, and other clones once, few, many or no size at all.

clone_size j_call v_call cdr3_aa
NA TRBJ2-7 TRBV30 CARAKGTWNEQYF
NA TRBJ2-7 TRBV11-2 CASSQRRIYEQYF
NA TRBJ1-1 TRBV11-2 CASSLVQMNTEAFF
once TRBJ2-2 TRBV19 CASTEGQVNTGELFF
NA TRBJ1-1 TRBV4-1 CASRRPGTEPKAFF
NA TRBJ2-7 TRBV14 CASSPGTGIYEQYF
many TRBJ2-3 TRBV5-1 CASSLAVVSTDTQYF
NA TRBJ2-1 TRBV25-1 CASSGPPHSESSYNEQFF
once TRBJ2-2 TRBV16 CASSHTGQAGAGELFF
NA TRBJ2-7 TRBV2 CASSGTGTGISYEQYF
NA TRBJ2-1 TRBV29-1 CSVDTAILFSEQFF
NA TRBJ2-1 TRBV5-1 CASSLDGGNEQFF
NA TRBJ2-7 TRBV6-1 CASSEAAREQYF
many TRBJ2-7 TRBV20-1 CSAGLVYEQYF
many TRBJ1-5 TRBV15 CATSRDHRPLGEQPQHF
NA TRBJ2-1 TRBV4-1 CASSQVVAGVLLNEQFF
NA TRBJ1-5 TRBV15 CATSRRPGQGPYSNQPQHF
NA TRBJ2-5 TRBV5-1 CASSPPRRQETQYF
NA TRBJ1-2 TRBV19 CASSPPRENYGYTF
NA TRBJ1-1 TRBV19 CASRTLTQGLNTEAFF
NA TRBJ1-2 TRBV7-2 CASSNDRVGYTF
NA TRBJ2-1 TRBV5-1 CASSPTGLAGANEQFF
NA TRBJ2-7 TRBV18 CASSMGLAGVGHEQYF
NA TRBJ2-2 TRBV28 CASSLASGSWVKTGELFF
few TRBJ2-1 TRBV5-1 CASSTREGSREQFF
NA TRBJ2-1 TRBV9 CASSVGLAANNEQFF
NA TRBJ2-6 TRBV5-6 CASSKDQYSGANVLTF
NA TRBJ1-5 TRBV6-5 CASSPSGGGNQPQHF
NA TRBJ2-1 TRBV28 CASSLFGVSSYNEQFF
NA TRBJ2-3 TRBV5-1 CASRSTSGRARDTQYF
few TRBJ1-4 TRBV2 CAGYRGEKLFF
NA TRBJ2-6 TRBV6-1 CASRITGAGANVLTF
NA TRBJ1-6 TRBV28 CASTSRRGHSNSPLHF
once TRBJ1-1 TRBV28 CASDRQGRYWNTEAFF
NA TRBJ2-1 TRBV11-2 CASSLILVSYNEQFF
NA TRBJ1-2 TRBV2 CASSEQRNYGYTF
NA TRBJ2-7 TRBV1 CTSSQSLLHPDEQYF
NA TRBJ2-1 TRBV19 CASRTGTENNEQFF
NA TRBJ2-1 TRBV19 CASSKDPPSGRPWVEQFF
NA TRBJ2-7 TRBV6-1 CASREGNYEQYF